This passage covers 29 T cell receptor beta chains from one sample sequenced in a study of T cells after yellow fever vaccination. A single record per CDR3 protein comes from TCRdb applying MiXCR to the 5' RACE reads. Here the sample spans approximately 550,000 distinct CDR3 sequences, under 25% being singletons. This specimen was PBMCs, taken 15 days after the yellow fever booster vaccination. The receptors were sampled from a man under 40 who received the YFV17D yellow fever vaccine.

V usage is TRBV29-1 and J usage is TRBJ2-7; the match to TRBD2 covers 11 bases. After removal of 6 bases from V and 3 bases from J, the junction contained 7 bases not matched to a gene. The CDR3 sequence is 14 residues long. CDR1 is SQVTM and CDR2 is ANQGSEA in the germline V gene. In nucleotides, the CDR3 is TGCAGCGTGCGGGGACTAGCGGCCAACTACGAGCAGTACTTC. Its protein product is CSVRGLAANYEQYF.

The CDR3 bases are TGTGCCAGTAGTCCGACGGGAGGGGAGGGGAAAGCTTTCTTT. It yields the protein CASSPTGGEGKAFF. The J gene is TRBJ1-1, the V gene TRBV19, with a tentative D call TRBD1 (5 bases). With 5 bases removed from V and 9 bases from J, the gap between germline ends came to 19 bases. Germline CDR1 and CDR2: LNHDA and SQIVND (reference sequence). The CDR3 totals 14 residues. The variable domain in full, completed from reference TRBV19 and TRBJ1-1, reads DGGITQSPKYLFRKEGQNVTLSCEQNLNHDAMYWYRQDPGQGLRLIYYSQIVNDFQKGDIAEGYSVSREKKESFPLTVTSAQKNPTAFYLCASSPTGGEGKAFFGQGTRLTVV.

The genes are TRBV20-1 and TRBJ2-7, with 11 nucleotides matching TRBD2. After removal of 4 bases from V and 4 bases from J, the junction contained 15 bases not matched to a gene. Germline V CDR1 and CDR2: DFQATT, SNEGSKA (reference sequence). The length of the CDR3 is 17 residues. The CDR3: CSATNTPSTSGSYEQYF. The CDR3, as DNA: TGCAGTGCTACCAATACCCCCTCTACTAGCGGGAGTTACGAGCAGTACTTC.

V is TRBV6-4 and J is TRBJ1-2; tentatively, D is TRBD1 (6 bases). This CDR3 spans 13 amino acids. In germline, CDR1 is MRHNA, CDR2 SNTAGT. Trimming shortened V by 3 bases and J by 4 bases, and 9 bases separated the two germline ends. The DNA of the CDR3 is TGTGCCAGCAGTGAAACAGGGACCTATGGCTACACCTTC. This gives the protein CASSETGTYGYTF.

This chain links TRBV9 with TRBJ2-1; 9 positions agree with TRBD2. Germline assignment: CDR1 SGDLS and CDR2 YYNGEE. The CDR3 has 15 amino acids. The J segment lost 6 bases and the V segment lost 4 bases, leaving 8 bases of the junction unmatched. The CDR3 DNA is TGTGCCAGCAGCTCCCACCTAGCGGGGAGCAATGAGCAGTTCTTC. This gives the protein CASSSHLAGSNEQFF.

The rearrangement links TRBV20-1 to TRBJ2-3; D is unresolved. Germline CDR1 is DFQATT and CDR2 is SNEGSKA (reference sequence). With 0 bases removed from V and 2 bases from J, the gap between germline ends came to 9 bases. The CDR3 covers 14 residues. CDR3 bases: TGCAGTGCTAGAGAGGCCCCACACACAGATACGCAGTATTTT. Amino acids: CSAREAPHTDTQYF.

The chain combines TRBV3-1 with TRBJ2-7; D ambiguous. CDR3 length: 12 amino acids. Germline assignment: CDR1 LGHDT and CDR2 YNNKEL (reference sequence). The ends were cut back, 1 base at V and 2 bases at J, with 3 bases in the middle. For the CDR3, the DNA is TGTGCCAGCAGCCAAGCAACCTACGAGCAGTACTTC. Translating it yields CASSQATYEQYF.

The V call is TRBV25-1, the J call TRBJ2-2, with D hard to call. V dropped 2 bases and J dropped 1 base, with 11 bases sitting between them. Germline V gene lookup returns CDR1 MGHDK and CDR2 SYGVNS. This CDR3 is built from 16 residues. CDR3 sequence reads: CASSEPMGGNTGELFF. CDR3 coding DNA: TGTGCCAGCAGTGAACCCATGGGCGGGAACACCGGGGAGCTGTTTTTT.

The rearrangement joins TRBV5-6 to TRBJ2-5, with D possibly matching TRBD1 (6 bases). Trimming left V 0 bases short and J 5 bases short, with 14 bases between. CDR1 and CDR2 (germline): SGHDT, YYEEEE. The CDR3 has 15 amino acids. In nucleotides, the CDR3 is TGTGCCAGCAGCTTGGCCCGAACAGGGCGTGAGACCCAGTACTTC. It translates to CASSLARTGRETQYF.

This clonotype has more than one count but fewer than ten. The gene calls are TRBV18 and TRBJ2-1; D uncertain. Trimming cost V 8 bases and J 0 bases, with 14 bases left between them. In germline, CDR1 is KGHSH, CDR2 LQKENI. The CDR3 covers 15 residues. The CDR3 protein is CASRFQSASYNEQFF. CDR3 bases: TGTGCCAGCCGTTTTCAGTCAGCCTCCTACAATGAGCAGTTCTTC.

This chain uses TRBV6-2 or TRBV6-3 with TRBJ2-3, with D unresolved. Germline CDR1 reads MNHEY; CDR2 reads SVGEGT. This CDR3 is 18 amino acids long. Trimming shortened V by 4 bases and J by 0 bases, and 20 bases separated the two germline ends. CDR3 in amino acids: CASSFPSKLQTSTDTQYF. The DNA of the CDR3 is TGTGCCAGCAGTTTCCCGTCAAAACTTCAAACTAGCACAGATACGCAGTATTTT.

This clonotype was seen only a few times. The chain links TRBV6-1 to TRBJ2-7; the D is unclear. This CDR3 is built from 13 residues. CDR1 and CDR2 from the germline V gene are MNHNS and SASEGT. V shed 4 bases and J shed 4 bases, with 11 bases lying between them. The CDR3, as DNA: TGTGCCAGCAGTGTTTCTCTTGCGTACGAGCAGTACTTC. It specifies CASSVSLAYEQYF.

This clonotype was counted a few times. The chain couples TRBV20-1 to TRBJ2-7; D unclear. V was shortened by 3 bases and J by 6 bases, with 9 bases between the two germline ends. The CDR3 consists of 11 residues. Germline values: CDR1 DFQATT, CDR2 SNEGSKA (reference sequence). CDR3 sequence reads: CSASKPSEQYF. The CDR3 DNA reads TGCAGTGCTAGTAAGCCGAGCGAGCAGTACTTC.

The V and J genes are TRBV5-1 and TRBJ2-3; 11 nucleotides align to TRBD2. Germline V gives CDR1 SGHRS, CDR2 YFSETQ. The J segment lost 5 bases and the V segment lost 4 bases, leaving 3 bases of the junction unmatched. The CDR3 runs to 14 residues. CDR3 nucleotides: TGCGCCAGCAGCATGGGACTAGCGGAAGATACGCAGTATTTT. Protein sequence: CASSMGLAEDTQYF.

This clonotype was counted between two and nine times. The V call is TRBV19, the J call TRBJ1-1; 7 bases fit TRBD1. J gave up 4 bases and V 5 bases, and 10 bases lay outside the gene matches. The CDR3 contains 15 residues. The germline gives CDR1 LNHDA, CDR2 SQIVND (reference sequence). The chain's CDR3 is CASSQGGRSSTEAFF. The CDR3 nucleotides read TGTGCCAGTAGTCAGGGGGGAAGGTCGAGCACTGAAGCTTTCTTT.

This chain connects TRBV18 to TRBJ2-3, with 10 bases matching TRBD1. With V trimmed by 6 bases and J by 2 bases, 8 bases remained unmatched. CDR3 length: 16 amino acids. The germline V gene has CDR1 KGHSH and CDR2 LQKENI. The CDR3 bases are TGTGCCAGCTCCTTCTCCGGACAGGGGGTCACAGATACGCAGTATTTT. Protein: CASSFSGQGVTDTQYF.

The chain has TRBV6-2 or TRBV6-3 and TRBJ2-7; 9 positions match TRBD2. Germline loops: CDR1 MNHEY, CDR2 SVGEGT. Unmatched junction bases numbered 12, after V lost 0 bases and J lost 6 bases. The CDR3 length is 17 residues. The CDR3 nucleotides are TGTGCCAGCAGTTACTCGATGAGCGGGAGGCCCCACCGCGAGCAGTACTTC. Translated, it gives CASSYSMSGRPHREQYF.

The table lists this clonotype with a few counts. V usage is TRBV4-3 and J usage is TRBJ2-4; the D gene is possibly TRBD1 (5 bases). There are 16 residues in the CDR3. CDR1 and CDR2 from the germline V gene are LGHNA and YSLEER. The V gene lost 0 bases and the J gene lost 2 bases, with 11 bases spanning the gap. DNA of the CDR3: TGCGCCAGCAGCCAAGATCCAGGGAATCCCAAAAACATTCAGTACTTC. As protein: CASSQDPGNPKNIQYF.

This clonotype was picked up a small number of times. The V gene is TRBV29-1, the J gene TRBJ2-3; D unresolved. The germline V and J ends were trimmed by 3 bases and 3 bases, with 4 bases remaining between them. This CDR3 has 11 amino acids. CDR1 is SQVTM, CDR2 ANQGSEA, per germline. In DNA form, the CDR3 reads TGCAGCGTTGAGGAGACAGATACGCAGTATTTT. It encodes CSVEETDTQYF.

This clonotype was observed a handful of times. The rearrangement joins TRBV5-1 to TRBJ2-5; TRBD1 might be the D (5 bases). Looked up from germline, CDR1 is SGHRS and CDR2 is YFSETQ. The ends were cut back, 3 bases at V and 2 bases at J, with 14 bases in the middle. The CDR3 length is 15 residues. The CDR3: CASSSSGTGQETQYF. DNA for the CDR3: TGCGCCAGCAGCTCTTCTGGTACAGGACAAGAGACCCAGTACTTC. Drawing the rest from reference TRBV5-1 and TRBJ2-5, the complete variable domain is KAGVTQTPRYLIKTRGQQVTLSCSPISGHRSVSWYQQTPGQGLQFLFEYFSETQRNKGNFPGRFSGRQFSNSRSEMNVSTLELGDSALYLCASSSSGTGQETQYFGPGTRLLVL.

The chain carries TRBV14 and TRBJ2-3, with D unclear. The CDR3 is 16 residues long. With 0 bases removed from V and 4 bases from J, the gap between germline ends came to 14 bases. Germline values: CDR1 SGHDN, CDR2 FVKESK. The CDR3 protein is CASSQESPAFADTQYF. CDR3 coding DNA: TGTGCCAGCAGCCAAGAAAGCCCAGCTTTTGCAGATACGCAGTATTTT.

The chain couples TRBV20-1 to TRBJ2-3; D is possibly TRBD2 (6 bases). The ends were cut back, 0 bases at V and 2 bases at J, with 12 bases in the middle. The CDR3 spans 15 residues. The germline V gene has CDR1 DFQATT and CDR2 SNEGSKA (reference sequence). The DNA of the CDR3 is TGCAGTGCTAGAGATATAGCGGAAAACACAGATACGCAGTATTTT. It encodes CSARDIAENTDTQYF.

This clonotype was seen a few times. V usage is TRBV20-1 and J usage is TRBJ2-3; D perhaps matches TRBD2 (6 bases). V shed 7 bases and J shed 2 bases, with 7 bases lying between them. Germline CDR1 DFQATT, CDR2 SNEGSKA (reference sequence). The CDR3 runs to 11 residues. The CDR3 spells CSGEVTDTQYF. The CDR3 nucleotides are TGCAGTGGGGAGGTCACAGATACGCAGTATTTT.

The sample holds a few counts of this clonotype. V is TRBV30 and J is TRBJ2-1, with D unresolved. CDR3 length: 12 amino acids. Germline V gene lookup returns CDR1 GTSNPN and CDR2 SVGIG (reference sequence). V gave up 1 base and J gave up 7 bases, with 8 bases separating them. The CDR3 here is CAWSGLNNEQFF. CDR3 DNA: TGTGCCTGGAGTGGGCTCAATAATGAGCAGTTCTTC.

This clonotype was seen a handful of times. The chain has TRBV20-1 and TRBJ2-7; 10 bases are shared with TRBD2. V dropped 3 bases and J dropped 7; count of bases not matched to a gene: 9. The CDR3 consists of 14 residues. CDR1 and CDR2 from the germline V gene are DFQATT and SNEGSKA (reference sequence). The CDR3 protein is CSASVSSGSQEQYF. DNA for the CDR3: TGCAGTGCTAGTGTGTCTAGCGGGAGCCAGGAGCAGTACTTC.

V and J are TRBV5-1 and TRBJ2-7, with 8 bases lining up with TRBD1. The V and J ends lost 3 bases and 5 bases, in that order; junction bases with no gene match: 7. The CDR3 runs to 14 residues. Germline loops: CDR1 SGHRS, CDR2 YFSETQ. CDR3 nucleotides: TGCGCCAGCAGCTACCTCCTGACAGGGGACGAGCAGTACTTC. It yields the protein CASSYLLTGDEQYF.

This clonotype was observed a few times. The CDR3 region has the DNA TGCAGTGCTAGAGATTTGGGTGCCTACAATGAGCAGTTCTTC. The encoded protein is CSARDLGAYNEQFF. The genes are TRBV20-1 and TRBJ2-1; no clear D. This CDR3 is built from 14 residues. CDR1 is DFQATT and CDR2 is SNEGSKA in the germline V gene (reference sequence). V gave up 0 bases and J gave up 2 bases, with 8 bases separating them.

The chain employs TRBV5-6 and TRBJ2-5, with D uncertain. V was cut by 5 bases and J by 5 bases, with 19 bases left in between. This CDR3 is built from 15 residues. Per the germline V gene, CDR1 is SGHDT and CDR2 is YYEEEE. The CDR3 protein is CASRPLVWPDETQYF. The CDR3 DNA sequence: TGTGCCAGCAGACCGCTGGTGTGGCCGGACGAGACCCAGTACTTC. The full variable domain, with the rest looked up from reference TRBV5-6 and TRBJ2-5, is DAGVTQSPTHLIKTRGQQVTLRCSPKSGHDTVSWYQQALGQGPQFIFQYYEEEERQRGNFPDRFSGHQFPNYSSELNVNALLLGDSALYLCASRPLVWPDETQYFGPGTRLLVL.

The chain combines TRBV4-3 with TRBJ1-1; no clear D gene. V lost 1 base to trimming and J lost 1 base, with 7 bases between them. Per germline, CDR1 LGHNA and CDR2 YSLEER. This CDR3 has 14 residues. Written as DNA, the CDR3 is TGCGCCAGCAGCCAAGTCGACGCGAACACTGAAGCTTTCTTT. It codes for CASSQVDANTEAFF.